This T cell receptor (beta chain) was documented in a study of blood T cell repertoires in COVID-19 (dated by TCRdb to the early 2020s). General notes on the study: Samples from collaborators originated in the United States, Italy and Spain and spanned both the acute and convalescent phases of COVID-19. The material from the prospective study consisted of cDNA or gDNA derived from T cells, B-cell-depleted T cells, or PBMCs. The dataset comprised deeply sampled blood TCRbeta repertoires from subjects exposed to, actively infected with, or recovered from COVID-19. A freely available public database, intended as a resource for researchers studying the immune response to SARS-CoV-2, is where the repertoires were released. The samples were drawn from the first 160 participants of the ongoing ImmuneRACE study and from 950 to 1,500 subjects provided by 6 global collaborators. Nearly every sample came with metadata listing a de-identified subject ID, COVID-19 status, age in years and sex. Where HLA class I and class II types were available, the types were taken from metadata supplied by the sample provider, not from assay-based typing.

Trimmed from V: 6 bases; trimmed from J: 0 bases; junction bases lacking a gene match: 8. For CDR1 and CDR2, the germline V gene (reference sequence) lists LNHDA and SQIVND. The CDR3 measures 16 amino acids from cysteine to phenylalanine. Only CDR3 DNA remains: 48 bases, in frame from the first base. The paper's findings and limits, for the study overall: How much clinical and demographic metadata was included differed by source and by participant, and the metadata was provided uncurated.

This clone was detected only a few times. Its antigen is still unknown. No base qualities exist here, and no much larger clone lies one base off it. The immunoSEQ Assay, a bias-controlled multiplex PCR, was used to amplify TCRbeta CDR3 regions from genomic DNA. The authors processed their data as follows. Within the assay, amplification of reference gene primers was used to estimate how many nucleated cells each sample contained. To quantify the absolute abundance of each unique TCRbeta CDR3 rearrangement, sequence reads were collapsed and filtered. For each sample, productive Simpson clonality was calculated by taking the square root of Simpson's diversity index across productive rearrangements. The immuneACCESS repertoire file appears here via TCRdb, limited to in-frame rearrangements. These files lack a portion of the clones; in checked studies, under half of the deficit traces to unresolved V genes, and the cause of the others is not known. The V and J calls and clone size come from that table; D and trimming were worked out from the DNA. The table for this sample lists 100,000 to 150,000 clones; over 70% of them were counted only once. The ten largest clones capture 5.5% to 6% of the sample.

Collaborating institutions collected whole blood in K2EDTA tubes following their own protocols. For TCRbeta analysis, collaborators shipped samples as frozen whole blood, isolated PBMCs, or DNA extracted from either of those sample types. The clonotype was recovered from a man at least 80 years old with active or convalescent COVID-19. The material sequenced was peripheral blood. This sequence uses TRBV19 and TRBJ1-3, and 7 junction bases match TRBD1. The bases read TGTGCCAGTAGCCCCTCAGCAGGGGGCTCTGGAAACACCATATATTTT. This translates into CASSPSAGGSGNTIYF.